This record covers a single TCR beta chain. Antigen: not known. PCR primers comprised 60 Vbeta and 13 Jbeta primers. Libraries were prepared by immunoSEQ multiplex PCR; TCRdb keeps only in-frame clonotypes and omits some of them. The table lists 95,000 to 100,000 clones, 75% of them singletons, with more than 9% in the top ten. The sample comes from a study of cytomegalovirus exposure and HLA in healthy donors. The CDR3 extends over 14 amino acids. Trimming shortened V by 0 bases and J by 1 base, and 6 bases separated the two germline ends. From germline, CDR1 is SEHNR and CDR2 FQNEAQ (reference sequence). Points from the study as a whole: A reported reduction in N-insertions relative to the approximately 600-donor mean was seen in an Asian-associated ancestry cluster in a later analysis. An analysis done earlier found most TCR beta V segments productive about 90% or about 30% of the time. 87-base-pair reads could not separate some V segments, including TRBV6-2 and TRBV6-3.

This TCR was sampled from a man in his fifties or sixties in good health and CMV-seronegative. The sample taken for sequencing was PBMCs. The chain carries TRBV7-9 and TRBJ1-2; D is uncertain. The DNA for the CDR3 is TGTGCCAGCAGCTTAGCGGGCAGTAACTATGGCTACACCTTC. Its protein product is CASSLAGSNYGYTF.